This T cell receptor (beta chain) was captured in a study of T cells in women clearing cervical HPV infection. Study-level information: Donors had HPV16-related CIN3 or worse; 2 had invasive cancer. Whole-study findings and limits: Timing of associations relative to infection is unclear; T-cell subsets were not isolated.

Remarks on this clone: As yet, its antigen is unknown. At one boundary the junction diverges from the germline segment, which might be a read error.

The data were produced by immunoSEQ multiplex PCR, yet TCRdb's version contains in-frame clones alone and is incomplete. This sample's table has approximately 30,000 clones. The source of this sequence is a woman between 18 and 70 years old with a cervical HPV16 infection that either progressed to CIN3+ or cleared (not recorded which). Sample: blood buffy coat.

CDR3 amino acids: CASSQERDMLFF. The covered CDR3 bases are TGCGCCAGCAGCCAAGAAAGGGACATG. This chain joins TRBV4-2 and TRBJ2-2; D perhaps matches TRBD1 (6 bases). The DNA ends 3 residues before the CDR3 does, and the rest of the CDR3 is filled in from the germline J gene. In germline, CDR1 is LGHNA, CDR2 YNFKEQ. The CDR3 sequence is 12 residues long.